Listed below are T cell receptor beta chains from one sample, sequenced in a study of T cell responses to AZD1222 COVID-19 vaccine. Clones were sequenced by immunoSEQ multiplex PCR, and TCRdb holds only the in-frame ones, with some missing. In the table there are around 74,000 clones, roughly nine tenths of which are singletons. Source: peripheral blood, taken on day 0 of MenACWY control vaccination. These receptors were obtained from an adult in good health. Each CDR3 is given with its conserved first and last residue. D genes are given only for firm matches. Clone size is stated in some rows and not others, as once, few, many or a class when expanded.

j_call,d_call,clone_size,v_call,cdr3_aa,cdr3_nt
TRBJ2-4,NA,NA,TRBV6-2/TRBV6-3,CASSYSNAGMENIQYF,TGTGCCAGCAGTTACTCGAATGCTGGGATGGAAAACATTCAGTACTTC
TRBJ2-1,TRBD1,NA,TRBV24-1,CATSESPGQAIDNEQFF,TGTGCCACCAGTGAATCCCCGGGACAGGCGATTGACAATGAGCAGTTCTTC
TRBJ1-6,TRBD1,NA,TRBV25-1,CASRGTVGSPLHF,TGTGCCAGCCGGGGGACAGTAGGTTCACCCCTCCACTTT
TRBJ2-5,NA,NA,TRBV5-4,CASSPRGGLQETQYF,TGTGCCAGCAGCCCTCGTGGAGGGTTACAAGAGACCCAGTACTTC
TRBJ2-2,NA,NA,TRBV12-3/TRBV12-4,CASSGRLTGELFF,TGTGCCAGCAGTGGACGGCTCACCGGGGAGCTGTTTTTT
TRBJ2-7,TRBD2,NA,TRBV6-5,CASSYGERGYEQYF,TGTGCCAGCAGTTACGGCGAGCGGGGCTACGAGCAGTACTTC
TRBJ2-1,TRBD2,NA,TRBV6-2/TRBV6-3,CASSYGSRATSGRFNEQFF,TGTGCCAGCAGTTACGGATCCCGGGCGACTAGCGGGAGGTTCAATGAGCAGTTCTTC
TRBJ1-2,NA,NA,TRBV28,CASSSAPAGNHGYTF,TGTGCCAGCAGTTCGGCCCCGGCAGGGAACCATGGCTACACCTTC
TRBJ1-6,NA,NA,TRBV5-6,CASSLLGVSPLHF,TGTGCCAGCAGCTTGCTCGGGGTTTCACCCCTCCACTTT
TRBJ2-2,NA,NA,TRBV7-3,CASSLTNTGELFF,TGTGCCAGCAGCTTAACGAACACCGGGGAGCTGTTTTTT
TRBJ2-5,NA,NA,TRBV7-9,CASSLSGTEETQYF,TGTGCCAGCAGCTTATCCGGGACGGAAGAGACCCAGTACTTC
TRBJ2-1,NA,NA,TRBV11-2,CASSLRGLLDRSYNEQFF,TGTGCCAGCAGCTTAAGGGGACTGTTAGACAGATCTTACAATGAGCAGTTCTTC
TRBJ2-4,NA,NA,TRBV6-2/TRBV6-3,CASSYSQNLAKNIQYF,TGTGCCAGCAGTTACTCGCAGAATCTAGCCAAAAACATTCAGTACTTC
TRBJ2-7,NA,NA,TRBV15,CATSRDLTYEQYF,TGTGCCACCAGCAGAGATTTAACCTACGAGCAGTACTTC
TRBJ2-2,NA,NA,TRBV10-1,CASSDRGDGELFF,TGCGCCAGCAGTGACAGGGGGGACGGGGAGCTGTTTTTT
TRBJ2-1,NA,few,TRBV5-6,CASSPLTGVMNEQFF,TGTGCCAGCAGCCCGCTTACGGGAGTCATGAATGAGCAGTTCTTC
TRBJ1-6,NA,NA,TRBV30,CAWKPSYNSPLHF,TGTGCCTGGAAGCCCTCCTATAATTCACCCCTCCACTTT
TRBJ2-5,NA,NA,TRBV5-1,CASRDGQQETQYF,TGCGCCAGCAGAGACGGACAACAAGAGACCCAGTACTTC
TRBJ2-2,NA,NA,TRBV5-1,CASSLGQGSTGELFF,TGCGCCAGCAGCTTGGGGCAGGGGAGCACCGGGGAGCTGTTTTTT
TRBJ1-3,NA,NA,TRBV6-5,CASSQSGNTIYF,TGTGCCAGCAGCCAAAGCGGAAACACCATATATTTT
TRBJ2-7,NA,NA,TRBV7-2,CASSPGGWDENPRGF,TGTGCCAGCAGCCCGGGGGGTTGGGACGAGAACCCCAGGGGCTTC
TRBJ2-2,TRBD1,NA,TRBV28,CASSLLQGASNTGELFF,TGTGCCAGCAGTTTGTTACAGGGGGCCTCGAACACCGGGGAGCTGTTTTTT
TRBJ2-2,TRBD1,NA,TRBV24-1,CATSVSFKPGQPNTGELFF,TGTGCCACCAGTGTGTCCTTCAAACCGGGACAGCCGAACACCGGGGAGCTGTTTTTT
TRBJ1-1,NA,NA,TRBV7-9,CASSPARDLHTEAFF,TGTGCCAGCAGCCCGGCCAGGGATTTGCACACTGAAGCTTTCTTT
TRBJ1-1,NA,NA,TRBV28,CASSFSSAEAFF,TGTGCCAGCAGTTTCAGCAGCGCTGAAGCTTTCTTT
TRBJ2-7,NA,NA,TRBV14,CASSQASDRTYEQYF,TGTGCCAGCAGCCAAGCGTCTGACAGAACCTACGAGCAGTACTTC
TRBJ2-2,NA,NA,TRBV7-2,CASSLLPNTGELFF,TGTGCCAGCAGCTTACTGCCGAACACCGGGGAGCTGTTTTTT
TRBJ1-1,NA,NA,TRBV6-2/TRBV6-3,CASSYGGRENTEAFF,TGTGCCAGCAGTTACGGGGGACGGGAGAACACTGAAGCTTTCTTT
TRBJ2-4,NA,few,TRBV27,CASTRVGENIQYF,TGTGCCAGCACGCGGGTAGGAGAAAACATTCAGTACTTC
TRBJ2-1,TRBD2,few,TRBV5-1,CASSGTSGRAANNEQFF,TGCGCCAGCAGCGGAACTAGCGGGAGGGCCGCAAACAATGAGCAGTTCTTC
TRBJ1-2,TRBD1,NA,TRBV28,CASSLQGHYGYTF,TGTGCCAGCAGCCTACAGGGGCACTATGGCTACACCTTC
TRBJ2-7,NA,NA,TRBV28,CASSLEVYEQYF,TGTGCCAGCAGTTTAGAGGTATACGAGCAGTACTTC
TRBJ2-7,TRBD2,NA,TRBV10-1,CASSESRTSGRCEQYF,TGCGCCAGCAGTGAGTCACGGACTAGCGGGAGATGTGAGCAGTACTTC
TRBJ1-6,NA,NA,TRBV5-1,CASSEAGTEENSPLHF,TGCGCCAGCAGCGAGGCCGGGACGGAGGAAAATTCACCCCTCCACTTT
TRBJ1-5,NA,NA,TRBV2,CASREDTTNQPQHF,TGTGCCAGCAGAGAGGACACCACTAATCAGCCCCAGCATTTT
TRBJ2-1,NA,NA,TRBV4-3,CASSQEGPTDYNEQFF,TGCGCCAGCAGCCAAGAGGGCCCGACGGATTACAATGAGCAGTTCTTC
TRBJ2-1,TRBD2,once,TRBV6-1,CASSVLAGAPGNEQFF,TGTGCCAGCAGTGTACTAGCGGGGGCTCCGGGTAATGAGCAGTTCTTC
TRBJ2-3,TRBD1,NA,TRBV19,CASSIMGQSTDTQYF,TGTGCCAGTAGTATAATGGGACAGAGCACAGATACGCAGTATTTT
TRBJ2-1,NA,few,TRBV9,CASSVVAGSEQFF,TGTGCCAGCAGCGTAGTAGCTGGGAGTGAGCAGTTCTTC
TRBJ1-5,NA,once,TRBV19,CASSPQRQVVGQPQHF,TGTGCCAGTAGTCCTCAGAGACAGGTCGTTGGTCAGCCCCAGCATTTT
TRBJ2-1,NA,NA,TRBV10-1,CASRIQGRYNEQFF,TGCGCCAGCAGAATACAGGGTCGCTACAATGAGCAGTTCTTC
TRBJ1-1,TRBD1,NA,TRBV27,CASSNGQGFGEAFF,TGTGCCAGCAGTAATGGACAGGGGTTCGGTGAAGCTTTCTTT
TRBJ2-3,TRBD1,NA,TRBV5-5,CASSSTGEVADTQYF,TGTGCCAGCAGCTCGACAGGGGAAGTCGCAGATACGCAGTATTTT
TRBJ2-7,NA,NA,TRBV7-9,CASSEFRGAYEQYF,TGTGCCAGCAGCGAGTTCAGGGGAGCCTACGAGCAGTACTTC
TRBJ2-7,NA,NA,TRBV15,CATSRDVGVGEQYF,TGTGCCACCAGCAGAGACGTGGGTGTCGGCGAGCAGTACTTC
TRBJ1-1,NA,NA,TRBV12-3/TRBV12-4,CASSFSSHEAFF,TGTGCCAGCAGTTTTTCAAGTCATGAAGCTTTCTTT
TRBJ2-7,NA,NA,TRBV6-5,CASSNRVYEQYF,TGTGCCAGCAGCAACCGTGTTTACGAGCAGTACTTC
TRBJ2-1,NA,once,TRBV5-1,CASTERGTAPNEQFF,TGCGCCAGCACCGAAAGGGGCACCGCCCCAAATGAGCAGTTCTTC
TRBJ1-1,TRBD1,NA,TRBV28,CASRTGGRAEAFF,TGTGCCAGCAGAACAGGGGGTCGGGCTGAAGCTTTCTTT
TRBJ2-5,TRBD2,NA,TRBV15,CATSRDQGLAETQYF,TGTGCCACCAGCAGAGACCAGGGACTAGCGGAGACCCAGTACTTC
TRBJ1-4,NA,NA,TRBV4-3,CASSQVAGGPNEKLFF,TGCGCCAGCAGCCAAGTTGCGGGGGGGCCTAATGAAAAACTGTTTTTT
TRBJ2-5,NA,NA,TRBV6-2/TRBV6-3,CASSHPSPSEETQYF,TGTGCCAGCAGCCACCCGAGTCCCAGCGAGGAGACCCAGTACTTC
TRBJ2-3,NA,NA,TRBV27,CASSPRLLPTDTQYF,TGTGCCAGCAGTCCCCGACTACTCCCCACAGATACGCAGTATTTT
TRBJ2-1,TRBD2,NA,TRBV3-1/TRBV3-2,CASSRSGSSYNEQFF,TGTGCCAGCAGTAGAAGCGGGAGCTCCTACAATGAGCAGTTCTTC
TRBJ2-2,NA,NA,TRBV2,CASSEQGIGNTGELFF,TGTGCCAGCAGTGAGCAGGGGATCGGAAACACCGGGGAGCTGTTTTTT